This T cell receptor (beta chain) was recorded in a study of blood T cell repertoires in COVID-19. Study-wide background: From the United States, Italy and Spain came samples of acute and convalescent COVID-19.

CDR1 and CDR2 from the germline V gene are MGHRA and YSYEKL. CDR3 size: 15 residues. V was pared by 4 bases and J by 8 bases, with 8 bases of the junction left unmatched. Generated by immunoSEQ multiplex PCR, the TCRdb table keeps only in-frame clones and is missing some. This table has 350,000 to 400,000 clones, around 90% appearing once. The chain couples TRBV4-1 to TRBJ1-2; 12 bases match TRBD1. The material sequenced was peripheral blood. The clonotype was recovered from a woman aged 30 to 39 with COVID-19, enrolled during active disease. The CDR3 nucleotides are TGCGCCAGCAGCCGGCCGGGACAGGGGGCGCGAGGCTACACCTTC. It encodes CASSRPGQGARGYTF.